This T cell receptor (beta chain) was profiled in a study of long-term antiretroviral therapy in people with HIV. CDR1 MNHEY and CDR2 SMNVEV come from the germline V gene (reference sequence). CDR3 length: 15 residues. Trimming cost V 0 bases and J 6 bases, with 14 bases left between them. A v3.0 immunoSEQ assay was performed at survey level. Per sample, sequencing targeted about 35,000-55,000 T-cell genomes. Generated by immunoSEQ multiplex PCR, the TCRdb table keeps only in-frame clones and is missing some. The sample includes about 35,000 clones, 65% to 85% of them seen just once. Overall study results and limits: Clonal expansions arising prior to ART prevailed in the repertoire at every time point.

A single count supports this clone. What it binds is not known. The receptor was derived from a man between 50 and 59 years old with HIV. The chain links TRBV27 to TRBJ1-2; D remains ambiguous. The specimen was unsorted PBMCs, collected 3 years after starting antiretroviral therapy. The CDR3 spells CASSLSFGGYNGYTF. CDR3 nucleotide sequence: TGTGCCAGCAGTTTATCGTTCGGCGGATATAATGGCTACACCTTC.